This TCR beta chain originates from a study of neoadjuvant anti-PD-1 for oral cavity cancer. Sample time point: after neoadjuvant nivolumab, at surgical resection. The repertoire was sequenced with immunoSEQ multiplex PCR; TCRdb's copy has only in-frame clones and lacks some. The sample lists some 8,200 clones, 70% occurring once. Germline loops: CDR1 SGHAT, CDR2 FQDESV (reference sequence). CDR3 size: 14 residues. The ends were cut back, 3 bases at V and 1 base at J, with 7 bases in the middle. The material sequenced was PBMCs, taken after nivolumab (anti-PD-1) treatment. The chain uses TRBV11-1 and TRBJ1-3; D gene ambiguous. The receptor was derived from a person aged 40 to 85 with oral cavity squamous cell carcinoma. CDR3 region: CASSFEGSGNTIYF. In DNA, the CDR3 is TGTGCCAGCAGCTTTGAGGGTTCTGGAAACACCATATATTTT.